These 7 T cell receptor beta chains were all obtained from the same sample, sequenced in a study of early T cells in non-severe SARS-CoV-2 infection. TCRdb itself ran the 5' RACE reads through MiXCR, one entry per CDR3 protein. The sample contains some 52,000 distinct CDR3 sequences, around 8% of which appear only once. What was sequenced was whole blood. These receptors were obtained from an adult who was a healthcare worker with PCR-confirmed SARS-CoV-2 infection or an uninfected control (not recorded which).

This clonotype has only a few counts. The chain joins TRBV12-3 or TRBV12-4 to TRBJ2-7; D is undetermined. V was clipped by 3 bases and J by 0 bases, with 9 bases between them. CDR3 length: 14 amino acids. For the CDR3, the DNA is TGTGCCAGCAGTTTTATGGGCCCCTCCTACGAGCAGTACTTC. It encodes CASSFMGPSYEQYF.

This clonotype was observed a few times. The chain employs TRBV20-1 and TRBJ2-1; D gene ambiguous. Germline CDR1 DFQATT, CDR2 SNEGSKA (reference sequence). Between the trimmed V and J ends, which lost 1 base and 0 bases, there was a span of 7 bases. CDR3 size: 14 residues. CDR3 loop: CSARAVSSYNEQFF. CDR3 sequence (DNA): TGCAGTGCTAGAGCGGTTAGCTCCTACAATGAGCAGTTCTTC.

This clonotype occurred many times. V and J are TRBV7-2 and TRBJ1-1, with D hard to call. Trimming cost V 1 base and J 12 bases, with 24 bases left between them. Germline lookup yields CDR1 SGHTA and CDR2 FQGNSA. There are 16 residues in the CDR3. CDR3 in amino acids: CASSLEMGQAAIRSFF. CDR3 bases: TGTGCCAGCAGCTTAGAGATGGGTCAGGCCGCGATCAGGTCTTTCTTT.

The sample holds many counts of this clonotype. The rearrangement joins TRBV27 to TRBJ2-7; D is unresolved. With 3 bases removed from V and 2 bases from J, the gap between germline ends came to 8 bases. Looked up from germline, CDR1 is MNHEY and CDR2 is SMNVEV (reference sequence). The CDR3 totals 13 residues. CDR3 sequence (DNA): TGTGCCAGCAGTTTTTCAGTTGCCTACGAGCAGTACTTC. Translated: CASSFSVAYEQYF.

V usage is TRBV9 and J usage is TRBJ2-7; 7 nucleotides agree with TRBD2. Germline V gene data show CDR1 as SGDLS and CDR2 as YYNGEE. The junction had 3 bases not matched to a gene; V was cut back by 0 bases and J by 3 bases. The CDR3 has 14 residues. The CDR3 DNA reads as TGTGCCAGCAGCGTAGCTCCTAGCGGCTACGAGCAGTACTTC. Translating it yields CASSVAPSGYEQYF. The whole variable domain, filled in from reference TRBV9 and TRBJ2-7, reads DSGVTQTPKHLITATGQRVTLRCSPRSGDLSVYWYQQSLDQGLQFLIQYYNGEERAKGNILERFSAQQFPDLHSELNLSSLELGDSALYFCASSVAPSGYEQYFGPGTRLTVT.

This clonotype was counted at least ten times. This chain joins TRBV29-1 and TRBJ2-7; TRBD1 might be the D (6 bases). This CDR3 has 14 residues. The ends were cut back, 4 bases at V and 4 bases at J, with 17 bases in the middle. Germline V gives CDR1 SQVTM, CDR2 ANQGSEA. The CDR3 reads CSVASRGSYYEQYF. As DNA, the CDR3 is TGCAGCGTTGCTTCCAGGGGCAGCTATTACGAGCAGTACTTC.

Ten or more counts support this clonotype. The V gene is TRBV27, the J gene TRBJ2-3; possible D gene TRBD1, 6 bases. V was clipped by 2 bases and J by 5 bases, with 17 bases between them. The CDR3 contains 16 residues. Germline V gene data show CDR1 as MNHEY and CDR2 as SMNVEV (reference sequence). The DNA of the CDR3 is TGTGCCAGCAGTTTAGAAGGGACGGTCAGGGGAGATACGCAGTATTTT. This gives the protein CASSLEGTVRGDTQYF.